The next 26 T cell receptor beta chains were all read from a single sample in a study of CD8 T cells in Susac syndrome. Reverse transcription of roughly 0.45 to 1 ug RNA was carried out with random hexamers. MiXCR, applied by TCRdb to the immunoSEQ multiplex PCR reads, yields one record per CDR3 protein. This table holds about 180,000 distinct CDR3 sequences, roughly 95% found once. The specimen was CD4+ T cells from PBMCs. These receptors originate from a human donor with multiple sclerosis.

The chain employs TRBV18 and TRBJ2-5, with D possibly being TRBD1 or TRBD2 (5 bases each). Germline CDR1 and CDR2: KGHSH and LQKENI. Trimming pared 1 base from V and 5 bases from J, leaving 11 bases between. The CDR3 has 14 residues. The CDR3 DNA sequence: TGTGCCAGCTCACCACAGCTGGGGGAGGAGACCCAGTACTTC. It is translated as CASSPQLGEETQYF.

The chain uses TRBV2 and TRBJ1-3; 7 bases agree with TRBD1. Germline V gene lookup returns CDR1 SNHLY and CDR2 FYNNEI. The CDR3 runs 14 residues. V shed 7 bases and J 2 bases; nucleotides not matched to a gene: 5. Here the CDR3 DNA reads TGTGCCAGCACCGACAGGGTAGCTGGAAACACCATATATTTT. As protein: CASTDRVAGNTIYF.

The CDR3 nucleotides are TGTGCCTGGAGTGAGACACCCAGCAATCAGCCCCAGCATTTT. Translated, it gives CAWSETPSNQPQHF. The V and J genes are TRBV30 and TRBJ1-5, with D hard to call. V was pared by 1 base and J by 1 base, with 8 bases between. Germline lookup yields CDR1 GTSNPN and CDR2 SVGIG (reference sequence). The CDR3 sequence is 14 residues long.

The rearrangement joins TRBV19 to TRBJ1-2; perhaps TRBD1 as D (5 bases). V was shortened by 8 bases and J by 4 bases, with 11 bases between the two germline ends. CDR3 length: 12 residues. Per germline, CDR1 LNHDA and CDR2 SQIVND (reference sequence). Here the CDR3 DNA reads TGTGCCAGTTCCGCGCAGGGCTATGGCTACACCTTC. Amino acid sequence: CASSAQGYGYTF.

The chain recombines TRBV27 with TRBJ1-2; 8 bases align to TRBD1. The junction had 14 bases not matched to a gene; V was cut back by 6 bases and J by 5 bases. This CDR3 spans 16 amino acids. The germline V gene encodes CDR1 MNHEY and CDR2 SMNVEV (reference sequence). The CDR3 sequence is CASSDRQGTLYYGYTF. CDR3 nucleotide sequence: TGTGCCAGCAGCGATCGACAGGGGACCCTATATTATGGCTACACCTTC.

Concerning this clonotype: One junction end disagrees with the germline gene, perhaps due to a read error. The rearrangement joins TRBV28 to TRBJ1-2, with 7 bases aligning to TRBD1. Germline V gene data show CDR1 as MDHEN and CDR2 as SYDVKM. The CDR3 is 14 residues long. CDR3 loop: CASSLSAHGQEVPF. In DNA, the CDR3 is TGTGCCAGCAGTTTATCTGCCCACGGACAGGAGGTCCCCTTC.

The CDR3 bases are TGCAGCGTTGGGACAGTCTATGGCTACACCTTC. It is translated as CSVGTVYGYTF. The V gene is TRBV29-1, the J gene TRBJ1-2; D is possibly TRBD1 (6 bases). Looked up from germline, CDR1 is SQVTM and CDR2 is ANQGSEA. The CDR3 runs 11 residues. Trimming stripped 4 bases from V and 4 bases from J, with 7 bases between. Full variable domain (rest looked up from reference TRBV29-1 and TRBJ1-2): SAVISQKPSRDICQRGTSLTIQCQVDSQVTMMFWYRQQPGQSLTLIATANQGSEATYESGFVIDKFPISRPNLTFSTLTVSNMSPEDSSIYLCSVGTVYGYTFGSGTRLTVV.

The J gene is TRBJ1-6, the V gene TRBV7-2; 10 nucleotides align to TRBD1. The CDR3 is made up of 18 amino acids. Germline V gene lookup returns CDR1 SGHTA and CDR2 FQGNSA. The V segment lost 3 bases and the J segment 8 bases; nucleotides outside the gene matches: 13. The CDR3 region is CASSLGAAKGQGDSPLHF. CDR3 sequence (DNA): TGTGCCAGCAGCTTGGGGGCTGCAAAAGGACAGGGGGATTCACCCCTCCACTTT.

Worth noting for this clonotype: An end of the junction does not agree with germline; a read error may underlie this. The rearrangement links TRBV4-1 to TRBJ1-2; no clear D gene. Germline V lookup: CDR1 MGHRA, CDR2 YSYEKL. The CDR3 sequence is 16 residues long. Here the CDR3 DNA reads TGCGCCAGCGGCCAAGTCAATATGGGCTGGGTGGATGGCTACACCTTC. This translates into CASGQVNMGWVDGYTF.

The chain uses TRBV2 and TRBJ2-1, with D tentatively TRBD1 (5 bases). Germline V lookup: CDR1 SNHLY, CDR2 FYNNEI. Trimming removed 7 bases from V and 4 bases from J, with 11 bases in between. The CDR3 length is 13 residues. CDR3 nucleotide sequence: TGTGCCAGCAAACAGGACCCTTACAATGAGCAGTTCTTC. As protein: CASKQDPYNEQFF.

This chain joins TRBV19 and TRBJ1-2; 8 bases map to TRBD1. J was trimmed by 6 bases and V by 9 bases; bases with no gene match: 3. The CDR3 loop spans 11 amino acids. Germline values: CDR1 LNHDA, CDR2 SQIVND (reference sequence). The DNA of the CDR3 is TGTGCCAGCAAGACAGGGGATGGCTACACCTTC. As protein: CASKTGDGYTF.

This sequence joins TRBV2 and TRBJ1-6; 7 bases fit TRBD1. CDR1 is SNHLY, CDR2 FYNNEI, per germline. V lost 7 bases to trimming and J lost 9 bases; unmatched junction nucleotides: 15. The CDR3 extends over 16 amino acids. Written as DNA, the CDR3 is TGTGCCAGCACCATTCAGGGGGAGGGGAATTTTTCACCCCTCCACTTT. This codes for CASTIQGEGNFSPLHF.

V gene TRBV20-1 combines with J gene TRBJ1-4; possible D gene TRBD1, 5 bases. V was clipped by 6 bases and J by 8 bases, with 13 bases between them. CDR1 DFQATT and CDR2 SNEGSKA come from the germline V gene (reference sequence). The CDR3 is 12 residues long. For the CDR3, the DNA is TGCAGTGCCCTGCGGGGGGGGGAAAAACTGTTTTTT. This encodes CSALRGGEKLFF.

This chain links TRBV5-1 with TRBJ2-5; no definite D call. The V end lost 2 bases, the J end lost 5 bases, and 13 bases lay between the germline ends. This CDR3 is built from 14 residues. The V gene's germline CDR1 is SGHRS and CDR2 YFSETQ. In nucleotides, the CDR3 is TGCGCCAGCAGCTTATCTAGTATCATCGAGACCCAGTACTTC. It codes for CASSLSSIIETQYF.

The rearrangement joins TRBV4-1 to TRBJ2-7; TRBD1 agrees at 8 bases. CDR1 is MGHRA, CDR2 YSYEKL, per germline. Trimming cost V 0 bases and J 5 bases; bases outside gene matches: 15. The CDR3 has 18 residues. The CDR3: CASSQDLDKWNRGDEQYF. In DNA form, the CDR3 reads TGCGCCAGCAGCCAAGATTTGGATAAGTGGAACAGGGGGGACGAGCAGTACTTC.

The rearrangement uses TRBV30 and TRBJ2-7; possible D gene TRBD1, 5 bases. The CDR3 is 15 amino acids. Germline V gene data show CDR1 as GTSNPN and CDR2 as SVGIG (reference sequence). Trimming stripped 3 bases from V and 3 bases from J, with 18 bases between. CDR3: CAWRPTSQGNYEQYF. CDR3 nucleotides: TGTGCCTGGAGGCCAACGTCCCAGGGAAACTACGAGCAGTACTTC.

The gene calls are TRBV4-1 and TRBJ2-1; 10 nucleotides align to TRBD1. The CDR3 runs to 16 residues. The V and J ends lost 0 bases and 7 bases, in that order; junction bases with no gene match: 6. The germline V gene encodes CDR1 MGHRA and CDR2 YSYEKL. DNA of the CDR3: TGCGCCAGCAGCCAAGACGACAGGGGGCGGAGGAATGAGCAGTTCTTC. Translated, it gives CASSQDDRGRRNEQFF.

This chain connects TRBV30 to TRBJ2-7; no clear D. The CDR3 is 11 amino acids. Trimming left V 4 bases short and J 2 bases short, with 6 bases between. Germline V gene data show CDR1 as GTSNPN and CDR2 as SVGIG (reference sequence). The CDR3 nucleotides are TGTGCCTGGACATCTCCCTACGAGCAGTACTTC. This sequence encodes CAWTSPYEQYF. The full variable domain, with the rest looked up from reference TRBV30 and TRBJ2-7, is SQTIHQWPATLVQPVGSPLSLECTVEGTSNPNLYWYRQAAGRGLQLLFYSVGIGQISSEVPQNLSASRPQDRQFILSSKKLLLSDSGFYLCAWTSPYEQYFGPGTRLTVT.

The chain couples TRBV7-9 to TRBJ1-1; D is undetermined. Trimming cost V 5 bases and J 1 base, with 11 bases left between them. CDR1 is SEHNR and CDR2 is FQNEAQ in the germline V gene (reference sequence). This CDR3 has 14 residues. DNA of the CDR3: TGTGCCAGCAGCCTCTACGACCAGAACACTGAAGCTTTCTTT. Translated, it gives CASSLYDQNTEAFF.

The V call is TRBV7-9, the J call TRBJ2-1; 11 bases map to TRBD2. Germline trimming cut 5 bases from V and 4 bases from J; bases unmatched to any gene: 7. Germline V gene lookup returns CDR1 SEHNR and CDR2 FQNEAQ (reference sequence). This CDR3 has 16 amino acids. The CDR3 region has the DNA TGTGCCAGCAGCCTATTCGGGACTAGCGGATACAATGAGCAGTTCTTC. Translated: CASSLFGTSGYNEQFF.

This chain links TRBV29-1 with TRBJ1-2; D gene ambiguous. CDR1 and CDR2 (germline): SQVTM, ANQGSEA. The CDR3 length is 13 residues. V dropped 4 bases and J dropped 7 bases, with 16 bases sitting between them. The CDR3 nucleotides read TGCAGCGTTGGAGACATCGTATTTGGTGGCTACACCTTC. Translation gives CSVGDIVFGGYTF.

The chain employs TRBV7-9 and TRBJ2-5; the match to TRBD2 covers 10 bases. This CDR3 has 14 amino acids. V dropped 5 bases and J dropped 2; count of bases not matched to a gene: 2. The V gene's germline CDR1 is SEHNR and CDR2 FQNEAQ (reference sequence). The CDR3 DNA reads as TGTGCCAGCAGCATACTAGCGGGGCAAGAGACCCAGTACTTC. Protein sequence: CASSILAGQETQYF.

The sample holds a few counts of this clonotype. The chain joins TRBV9 to TRBJ2-6; the D gene is possibly TRBD1 (6 bases). Per germline, CDR1 SGDLS and CDR2 YYNGEE. This CDR3 is 15 amino acids long. V gave up 5 bases and J gave up 2 bases, with 11 bases separating them. CDR3 sequence reads: CASSAQGAGANVLTF. The CDR3 DNA follows: TGTGCCAGCAGTGCACAGGGCGCTGGGGCCAACGTCCTGACTTTC.

This chain joins TRBV13 and TRBJ1-6; TRBD1 is a possible D gene (5 bases). The CDR3 covers 16 residues. V was cut by 0 bases and J by 5 bases, with 11 bases left in between. Germline values: CDR1 PRHDT, CDR2 FYEKMQ (reference sequence). In DNA form, the CDR3 reads TGTGCCAGCAGCTTAGGACAGTTAGGGGATAATTCACCCCTCCACTTT. Translated, it gives CASSLGQLGDNSPLHF. Filled out from reference TRBV13 and TRBJ1-6, the complete variable domain reads AAGVIQSPRHLIKEKRETATLKCYPIPRHDTVYWYQQGPGQDPQFLISFYEKMQSDKGSIPDRFSAQQFSDYHSELNMSSLELGDSALYFCASSLGQLGDNSPLHFGNGTRLTVT.

This chain connects TRBV29-1 to TRBJ2-7, with 9 bases identical to TRBD1. The V and J ends lost 6 bases and 4 bases, in that order; junction bases with no gene match: 4. The CDR3 has 12 amino acids. The V gene's germline CDR1 is SQVTM and CDR2 ANQGSEA. As DNA, the CDR3 is TGCAGCGTCCGGACAGGGGATTACGAGCAGTACTTC. Translation gives CSVRTGDYEQYF.

This sequence joins TRBV13 and TRBJ1-3; maybe TRBD1 (5 bases). V dropped 8 bases and J dropped 0 bases, with 14 bases sitting between them. There are 15 residues in the CDR3. Germline loops: CDR1 PRHDT, CDR2 FYEKMQ (reference sequence). CDR3 loop: CASRPLGGSGNTIYF. CDR3 sequence (DNA): TGTGCCAGCCGTCCATTGGGGGGCTCTGGAAACACCATATATTTT.